The present T cell receptor (beta chain) was sequenced within a study of OX40 agonist ivuxolimab in advanced cancers. Overall study context: Prior anti-PD-1, anti-PD-L1 or anti-CTLA-4 therapy did not bar entry, and approximately 43% had some. The study, taken as a whole, reports: Circulating CD4+ and CD8+ T cells showed clonal expansion by week 6 at 0.1 to 3.0 mg/kg.

About this clone itself: Antigen specificity is unknown.

CDR1 is MNHEY and CDR2 is SVGAGI in the germline V gene. Trimming shortened V by 0 bases and J by 5 bases, and 10 bases separated the two germline ends. The CDR3 has 14 amino acids. Blood was sampled at baseline, cycle 4 day 1, and cycle 7 day 1. This table comes from immunoSEQ multiplex PCR, and its TCRdb copy is limited to in-frame clones, with some not included. The table includes under 85,000 clones, approximately 86% detected once. The sequence was obtained from an adult with an advanced solid tumor such as melanoma, head and neck, liver or kidney cancer. The chain uses TRBV6-5 and TRBJ2-5; the D is unclear. The input for sequencing was CD4+ or CD8+ T cells sorted from blood, taken in a trial of the OX40 agonist ivuxolimab. CDR3 in amino acids: CASSYSNRVETQYF. The CDR3 DNA is TGTGCCAGCAGTTACTCGAATCGTGTCGAGACCCAGTACTTC.